These 23 T cell receptor beta chains were all obtained from the same sample, sequenced in a study of early T cells in non-severe SARS-CoV-2 infection. From the 5' RACE reads, TCRdb called clonotypes with MiXCR, one entry per CDR3 protein. In the table there are 68,000 or so distinct CDR3 sequences, approximately 10% of which are singletons. What was sequenced was whole blood. These receptors all come from an adult who was a healthcare worker with PCR-confirmed SARS-CoV-2 infection or an uninfected control (not recorded which).

The genes are TRBV11-2 and TRBJ2-2; 7 bases are a match to TRBD2. CDR1 is SGHAT, CDR2 FQNNGV, per germline. The CDR3 sequence is 13 residues long. V dropped 5 bases and J dropped 10; count of bases not matched to a gene: 7. The CDR3 region has the DNA TGTGCCAGCAGCCTTGGCGGGAGCACGGAGCTGTTTTTT. It is translated as CASSLGGSTELFF.

In its sample, this clonotype was seen a few times. The rearrangement joins TRBV7-2 to TRBJ1-2; D ambiguous. The CDR3 runs 14 residues. CDR1 is SGHTA and CDR2 is FQGNSA in the germline V gene. The ends were cut back, 5 bases at V and 4 bases at J, with 14 bases in the middle. For the CDR3, the DNA is TGTGCCAGCAGCCCCCCAACAAATCCCTATGGCTACACCTTC. Amino acids: CASSPPTNPYGYTF.

This clonotype was observed a few times. The junction differs from germline at one of its ends, possibly a read error. The chain links TRBV20-1 to TRBJ1-1; no firm D call. Germline V gene data show CDR1 as DFQATT and CDR2 as SNEGSKA (reference sequence). The CDR3 is 10 amino acids. The CDR3 sequence is CSARGTEAFF. CDR3 sequence (DNA): TGCAGTGCGAGAGGCACTGAAGCTTTCTTT.

This chain links TRBV4-1 with TRBJ2-5; D unresolved. The CDR3 extends over 13 amino acids. V was pared by 5 bases and J by 2 bases, with 9 bases between. CDR1 is MGHRA, CDR2 YSYEKL, per germline. For the CDR3, the DNA is TGCGCCAGCAGCTTAGAAGATCAAGAGACCCAGTACTTC. It codes for CASSLEDQETQYF.

The gene calls are TRBV29-1 and TRBJ2-7; D not certain. The germline V and J ends were trimmed by 6 bases and 7 bases, with 16 bases remaining between them. Per germline, CDR1 SQVTM and CDR2 ANQGSEA. CDR3 length equals 12 residues. The CDR3 reads CSVAYRIREQYF. CDR3 nucleotides: TGCAGCGTCGCCTATAGGATCCGGGAGCAGTACTTC.

In its sample, this clonotype was seen many times. The chain uses TRBV5-1 and TRBJ2-3, with D perhaps matching TRBD2 (6 bases). Germline V gene data show CDR1 as SGHRS and CDR2 as YFSETQ. The CDR3 is 13 residues long. Trimming cost V 1 base and J 6 bases, with 9 bases left between them. The CDR3 region is CASSLRRGDTQYF. In DNA form, the CDR3 reads TGCGCCAGCAGCTTGAGGAGGGGCGATACGCAGTATTTT.

The rearrangement links TRBV4-1 to TRBJ2-2; no clear D gene. V lost 0 bases and J 0 bases, leaving 14 bases between the germline ends. There are 18 residues in the CDR3. Germline CDR1 reads MGHRA; CDR2 reads YSYEKL. CDR3 loop: CASSQDPPETANTGELFF. CDR3 sequence (DNA): TGCGCCAGCAGCCAAGATCCTCCTGAGACGGCGAACACCGGGGAGCTGTTTTTT.

Only a few counts were recorded for this clonotype. The chain couples TRBV20-1 to TRBJ2-1; D might be TRBD2 (6 bases). Looked up from germline, CDR1 is DFQATT and CDR2 is SNEGSKA (reference sequence). V lost 6 bases, J lost 3 bases, and 24 bases lay in between. The CDR3 loop spans 17 amino acids. In DNA form, the CDR3 reads TGCAGTGCCGTCCCCCCGAGTAGGACTATAAACTACAATGAGCAGTTCTTC. Its protein is CSAVPPSRTINYNEQFF.

This clonotype has ten or more counts. The genes are TRBV19 and TRBJ2-2; 14 bases align to TRBD2. Germline CDR1 is LNHDA and CDR2 is SQIVND (reference sequence). The trim removed 5 bases at V and 6 bases at J, leaving 8 bases unmatched. The CDR3 contains 17 residues. Here the CDR3 reads CASSHRLAGGPAGELFF. DNA for the CDR3: TGTGCCAGTAGTCACCGACTAGCGGGAGGGCCGGCCGGGGAGCTGTTTTTT. Looking up the rest from reference TRBV19 and TRBJ2-2 gives the full variable domain: DGGITQSPKYLFRKEGQNVTLSCEQNLNHDAMYWYRQDPGQGLRLIYYSQIVNDFQKGDIAEGYSVSREKKESFPLTVTSAQKNPTAFYLCASSHRLAGGPAGELFFGEGSRLTVL.

V and J are TRBV28 and TRBJ2-7; 8 nucleotides line up with TRBD2. CDR1 and CDR2 from the germline V gene are MDHEN and SYDVKM. V was pared by 1 base and J by 7 bases, with 12 bases of the junction left unmatched. The CDR3 runs 16 residues. CDR3 protein: CASSLLPGTGTREQYF. CDR3 bases: TGTGCCAGCAGTTTATTACCGGGAACAGGGACTAGGGAGCAGTACTTC.

This chain links TRBV9 with TRBJ2-5; D possibly corresponds to TRBD2 (5 bases). The germline gives CDR1 SGDLS, CDR2 YYNGEE. CDR3 length: 14 residues. Between the trimmed V and J ends, which lost 1 base and 1 base, there was a span of 8 bases. In DNA, the CDR3 is TGTGCCAGCAGCGTAAGGGCGGGCCAAGAGACCCAGTACTTC. Residues: CASSVRAGQETQYF.

V and J are TRBV19 and TRBJ1-5, with 10 bases that match TRBD1. The CDR3 spans 14 residues. Germline CDR1 and CDR2: LNHDA and SQIVND (reference sequence). V gave up 4 bases and J gave up 4 bases; unmatched junction bases: 1. CDR3 coding DNA: TGTGCCAGTAGTACGGACAGGGGGAATCAGCCCCAGCATTTT. It yields the protein CASSTDRGNQPQHF.

This clonotype was seen a handful of times. V usage is TRBV15 and J usage is TRBJ2-1; tentative D call: TRBD2 (5 bases). V was clipped by 0 bases and J by 7 bases, with 19 bases between them. The CDR3 covers 17 residues. Germline V gene data show CDR1 as LNHNV and CDR2 as YYDKDF (reference sequence). Here the CDR3 reads CATSRDLVGLYANEQFF. The CDR3 bases are TGTGCCACCAGCAGAGATCTTGTCGGACTGTACGCAAATGAGCAGTTCTTC. Drawing the rest from reference TRBV15 and TRBJ2-1, the complete variable domain is DAMVIQNPRYQVTQFGKPVTLSCSQTLNHNVMYWYQQKSSQAPKLLFHYYDKDFNNEADTPDNFQSRRPNTSFCFLDIRSPGLGDTAMYLCATSRDLVGLYANEQFFGPGTRLTVL.

The V call is TRBV25-1, the J call TRBJ2-7, with 9 bases identical to TRBD1. This CDR3 region has 14 residues. CDR1 is MGHDK, CDR2 SYGVNS, per germline. After removal of 7 bases from V and 3 bases from J, the junction contained 7 bases not matched to a gene. CDR3 protein: CASNPGQGLYEQYF. Written as DNA, the CDR3 is TGTGCCAGCAATCCGGGACAGGGTCTCTACGAGCAGTACTTC.

This clonotype was picked up many times. V and J are TRBV27 and TRBJ1-1; TRBD1 matches 11 bases. The CDR3 runs to 14 residues. Per germline, CDR1 MNHEY and CDR2 SMNVEV (reference sequence). The trim removed 5 bases at V and 11 bases at J, leaving 10 bases unmatched. CDR3 DNA: TGTGCCAGCAGTCCAGGACAGGGGGCGCTTACGGCTTTCTTT. Translating gives CASSPGQGALTAFF.

This clonotype was seen ten or more times. The V call is TRBV29-1, the J call TRBJ2-3, with D unresolved. Germline CDR1 and CDR2: SQVTM and ANQGSEA. This CDR3 is built from 12 residues. Trimming removed 5 bases from V and 2 bases from J, with 8 bases in between. DNA of the CDR3: TGCAGCGTTAAACCGGACACAGATACGCAGTATTTT. This encodes CSVKPDTDTQYF.

At least ten counts were recorded for this clonotype. J is TRBJ2-3 and V is TRBV20-1; 13 bases map to TRBD2. Germline V CDR1 and CDR2: DFQATT, SNEGSKA (reference sequence). The CDR3 has 17 amino acids. After removal of 6 bases from V and 1 base from J, the junction contained 10 bases not matched to a gene. CDR3 sequence reads: CSAGRTSGSAGTDTQYF. The CDR3 DNA is TGCAGTGCGGGTCGGACTAGCGGGAGTGCGGGCACAGATACGCAGTATTTT.

This chain connects TRBV11-2 to TRBJ1-1, with 8 positions matching TRBD1. Germline CDR1 and CDR2: SGHAT and FQNNGV. Trimming cost V 3 bases and J 1 base; bases outside gene matches: 4. The CDR3 totals 15 residues. The CDR3 coding sequence is TGTGCCAGCAGCTTTGCAGGGGGCACGAACACTGAAGCTTTCTTT. It specifies CASSFAGGTNTEAFF.

This clonotype was seen at least ten times. This CDR3 is CASSLDREDTEAFF. In DNA form, the CDR3 reads TGTGCCAGCAGCTTGGACAGGGAGGACACTGAAGCTTTCTTT. The rearrangement uses TRBV7-3 and TRBJ1-1, with 8 positions matching TRBD1. The CDR3 contains 14 residues. Germline V gene sequence: CDR1 SGHTA, CDR2 FQGTGA. J was trimmed by 3 bases and V by 3 bases; bases with no gene match: 3.

This clonotype appeared many times. The V and J genes are TRBV19 and TRBJ2-1; D possibly corresponds to TRBD1 (5 bases). Germline assignment: CDR1 LNHDA and CDR2 SQIVND (reference sequence). V dropped 3 bases and J dropped 9 bases, with 12 bases sitting between them. CDR3 size: 13 residues. The CDR3, as DNA: TGTGCCAGTAGTATCAGGGCTAGTACTGAGCAGTTCTTC. Protein: CASSIRASTEQFF. Full variable domain (missing parts from reference TRBV19 and TRBJ2-1): DGGITQSPKYLFRKEGQNVTLSCEQNLNHDAMYWYRQDPGQGLRLIYYSQIVNDFQKGDIAEGYSVSREKKESFPLTVTSAQKNPTAFYLCASSIRASTEQFFGPGTRLTVL.

V is TRBV18 and J is TRBJ2-7, with D perhaps matching TRBD1 (6 bases). The CDR3 extends over 14 amino acids. Trimming left V 2 bases short and J 4 bases short, with 12 bases between. Germline V gene sequence: CDR1 KGHSH, CDR2 LQKENI. The DNA of the CDR3 is TGTGCCAGCTCACCAGGACAGCCGGAATACGAGCAGTACTTC. It specifies CASSPGQPEYEQYF.

This chain uses TRBV7-9 with TRBJ1-1, with D unresolved. Germline V gene sequence: CDR1 SEHNR, CDR2 FQNEAQ (reference sequence). Trimming shortened V by 1 base and J by 2 bases, and 8 bases separated the two germline ends. The CDR3 contains 14 residues. This CDR3 is CASSLGFSNTEAFF. Here the CDR3 DNA reads TGTGCCAGCAGCTTAGGCTTTTCTAACACTGAAGCTTTCTTT.

This clonotype was recorded at least ten times. The V and J genes are TRBV18 and TRBJ2-7, with D maybe TRBD1 (6 bases). Germline CDR1 reads KGHSH; CDR2 reads LQKENI. Trimming shortened V by 6 bases and J by 2 bases, and 20 bases separated the two germline ends. The CDR3 runs to 16 residues. Here the CDR3 reads CASSGDNGVSPYEQYF. In nucleotides, the CDR3 is TGTGCCAGCTCGGGGGACAACGGCGTTTCTCCCTACGAGCAGTACTTC.